A single sample gave rise to the 20 T cell receptor beta chains below, sequenced in a study of blood T cell repertoires in COVID-19 (dated by TCRdb to about 2020). Receptors were amplified or captured by the immunoSEQ multiplex PCR assay. TCRdb took this table from immuneACCESS and kept in-frame rearrangements with V and J called. Such tables lack part of the clones; where checked against another copy, unresolved V genes explain under half of the gap, and the rest is unexplained. This sample comprises approximately 160,000 clones, 90% of them detected only once. Over 15% of the sample comes from the top ten. Sequenced sample: peripheral blood. Receptor source: a man aged 55 to 70 with active or convalescent COVID-19.

V is TRBV19 and J is TRBJ1-4, with 7 nucleotides matching TRBD1. Germline assignment: CDR1 LNHDA and CDR2 SQIVND (reference sequence). The CDR3 runs 16 residues. V lost 6 bases to trimming and J lost 7 bases; unmatched junction nucleotides: 14. The CDR3 nucleotides are TGTGCCAGTAGCCCGAGCGACAGGGAATGGGGTGAAAAACTGTTTTTT. The encoded protein is CASSPSDREWGEKLFF.

The genes are TRBV10-2 and TRBJ2-2; tentative D call: TRBD1 (6 bases). This CDR3 is 15 amino acids long. Germline CDR1 reads WSHSY; CDR2 reads SAAADI. Trimming took off 4 bases at V and 3 bases at J, with 12 bases between the two ends. CDR3: CASSGTVKDTGELFF. CDR3 DNA: TGCGCCAGCAGTGGGACAGTTAAAGACACCGGGGAGCTGTTTTTT.

The chain recombines TRBV19 with TRBJ1-4; 8 bases are shared with TRBD1. The trim removed 5 bases at V and 4 bases at J, leaving 6 bases unmatched. The CDR3 has 15 residues. Germline CDR1 reads LNHDA; CDR2 reads SQIVND (reference sequence). The CDR3 DNA follows: TGTGCCAGTAGTCATGGGGACAGGCTTAATGAAAAACTGTTTTTT. Protein: CASSHGDRLNEKLFF.

V gene TRBV28 combines with J gene TRBJ2-7; TRBD2 might be the D (5 bases). The CDR3 has 12 residues. With 3 bases removed from V and 6 bases from J, the gap between germline ends came to 9 bases. Per the germline V gene, CDR1 is MDHEN and CDR2 is SYDVKM. The CDR3: CASSFTSSEQYF. CDR3 nucleotide sequence: TGTGCCAGCAGTTTCACTAGTTCCGAGCAGTACTTC.

CDR3 DNA sequence: TGTGCCACCAGCCGTTACCGGGACAGACCTAACAATCAGCCCCAGCATTTT. Protein product: CATSRYRDRPNNQPQHF. The rearrangement uses TRBV15 and TRBJ1-5; 7 bases agree with TRBD1. V gave up 5 bases and J gave up 3 bases; unmatched junction bases: 13. Germline CDR1 reads LNHNV; CDR2 reads YYDKDF (reference sequence). CDR3 length: 17 amino acids.

The chain uses TRBV19 and TRBJ2-2, with 8 bases that match TRBD1. The trim removed 1 base at V and 6 bases at J, leaving 10 bases unmatched. The CDR3 runs to 17 residues. Per the germline V gene, CDR1 is LNHDA and CDR2 is SQIVND (reference sequence). The CDR3, as DNA: TGTGCCAGTAGTATAGGCCGGGACAGGTTGAGGTCCGGGGAGCTGTTTTTT. Its translation: CASSIGRDRLRSGELFF.

The chain couples TRBV4-1 to TRBJ1-3; 7 bases fit TRBD1. Germline CDR1 MGHRA, CDR2 YSYEKL. J lost 9 bases, V lost 4 bases, and 18 bases had no gene match. The CDR3 sequence is 17 residues long. CDR3 residues: CASSRENRGQLRSTIYF. DNA of the CDR3: TGCGCCAGCAGCCGGGAGAACAGGGGACAACTCCGGTCCACCATATATTTT.

V gene TRBV2 combines with J gene TRBJ1-2; no reliable D call. The CDR3 is 14 residues long. CDR1 and CDR2 from the germline V gene are SNHLY and FYNNEI. V lost 9 bases, J lost 2 bases, and 16 bases lay in between. CDR3 residues: CASPHPVLNYGYTF. The DNA for the CDR3 is TGTGCCAGTCCGCACCCAGTTTTAAACTATGGCTACACCTTC.

The chain has TRBV9 and TRBJ2-1, with TRBD2 matching 8 bases. Trimming cost V 0 bases and J 6 bases; bases outside gene matches: 5. Germline values: CDR1 SGDLS, CDR2 YYNGEE. The CDR3 runs to 15 residues. The CDR3 nucleotides read TGTGCCAGCAGCGTAGCGGGAGGGCCAATCAATGAGCAGTTCTTC. This sequence encodes CASSVAGGPINEQFF.

The table lists this clone with a few counts. The rearrangement links TRBV27 to TRBJ2-7, with 7 bases fitting TRBD1. The CDR3 is 15 residues long. V lost 7 bases and J lost 4; bases outside the gene matches: 13. CDR1 and CDR2 from the germline V gene are MNHEY and SMNVEV (reference sequence). This CDR3 is CASTQRQGVGYEQYF. The CDR3 DNA follows: TGTGCCAGCACCCAACGGCAGGGGGTGGGTTACGAGCAGTACTTC.

The chain is built from TRBV11-2 and TRBJ1-2, with TRBD1 matching 8 bases. V lost 2 bases, J lost 8 bases, and 7 bases stayed unmatched. The CDR3 runs 14 residues. The germline CDR1 and CDR2 sequences are SGHAT and FQNNGV. CDR3 sequence (DNA): TGTGCCAGCAGCTTAAACCAGGGGGCTGGCGGCTACACCTTC. Its translation is CASSLNQGAGGYTF.

The chain couples TRBV23-1 to TRBJ1-1; possible D gene TRBD1, 5 bases. TRBV23-1 is designated an ORF whose function remains uncertain. This CDR3 has 13 amino acids. The ends were cut back, 8 bases at V and 4 bases at J, with 14 bases in the middle. The CDR3 loop is CASAGPRGTEAFF. In nucleotides, the CDR3 is TGCGCCAGCGCGGGACCCCGGGGCACTGAAGCTTTCTTT.

The chain combines TRBV2 with TRBJ2-2; D may be TRBD2 (5 bases). The CDR3 consists of 14 residues. The germline gives CDR1 SNHLY, CDR2 FYNNEI. Deletions cut 4 bases from V and 6 bases from J, with 12 bases between. The CDR3 loop reads CASSGQSGPGELFF. The CDR3 DNA reads TGTGCCAGCAGTGGCCAGAGCGGCCCCGGGGAGCTGTTTTTT.

The chain employs TRBV12-3 or TRBV12-4 and TRBJ2-1, with D perhaps matching TRBD2 (5 bases). V lost 11 bases and J lost 2, with 13 bases in between. The CDR3 is 13 amino acids. The chain's CDR3 is CASGLNAYNEQFF. The CDR3 coding sequence is TGTGCCTCGGGGTTGAACGCCTACAATGAGCAGTTCTTC.

The rearrangement uses TRBV2 and TRBJ1-6; D unresolved. Germline values: CDR1 SNHLY, CDR2 FYNNEI. The CDR3 loop spans 15 amino acids. The V gene lost 4 bases and the J gene lost 8 bases, with 15 bases spanning the gap. CDR3 loop: CASSGEGRRDSPLHF. CDR3 nucleotides: TGTGCCAGCAGTGGGGAGGGAAGGAGGGATTCACCCCTCCACTTT.

The V and J genes are TRBV5-6 and TRBJ2-5, with D possibly being TRBD1 (5 bases). The germline gives CDR1 SGHDT, CDR2 YYEEEE. This CDR3 has 19 residues. V was pared by 1 base and J by 2 bases, with 24 bases between. The CDR3 loop is CASSLFHLVRTSIQETQYF. The CDR3 nucleotides are TGTGCCAGCAGCTTGTTTCATTTAGTTCGGACAAGCATACAAGAGACCCAGTACTTC.

This chain connects TRBV6-5 to TRBJ2-1; 7 nucleotides match TRBD2. The CDR3 extends over 15 amino acids. The V gene end was trimmed by 6 bases and the J gene end by 9 bases; junction bases not matched to a gene: 14. Per germline, CDR1 MNHEY and CDR2 SVGAGI. The CDR3 loop reads CASRGGRWGEGEQFF. In DNA, the CDR3 is TGTGCCAGCAGAGGAGGGAGATGGGGGGAGGGTGAGCAGTTCTTC.

This clone has a handful of counts. The rearrangement joins TRBV7-2 to TRBJ1-1, with a tentative D call TRBD1 (6 bases). V lost 2 bases, J lost 3 bases, and 19 bases lay in between. The CDR3 has 17 residues. Germline V gene sequence: CDR1 SGHTA, CDR2 FQGNSA. This chain's CDR3 is CASSLRAQQGLYTEAFF. The CDR3, as DNA: TGTGCCAGCAGCTTACGAGCACAACAGGGTCTCTACACTGAAGCTTTCTTT. Together with reference TRBV7-2 and TRBJ1-1, the CDR3 gives the full variable domain: GAGVSQSPSNKVTEKGKDVELRCDPISGHTALYWYRQSLGQGLEFLIYFQGNSAPDKSGLPSDRFSAERTGGSVSTLTIQRTQQEDSAVYLCASSLRAQQGLYTEAFFGQGTRLTVV.

The gene calls are TRBV4-1 and TRBJ2-1; D is uncertain. The germline gives CDR1 MGHRA, CDR2 YSYEKL. Trimming removed 2 bases from V and 7 bases from J, with 9 bases in between. This CDR3 contains 13 residues. The DNA for the CDR3 is TGCGCCAGCAGCCAATCGGGTGGAAATGAGCAGTTCTTC. Its protein product is CASSQSGGNEQFF.

J is TRBJ2-3 and V is TRBV6-4, with D possibly TRBD1 on 5 matching bases. There are 14 residues in the CDR3. The V gene lost 0 bases and the J gene lost 4 bases, with 8 bases spanning the gap. The germline CDR1 and CDR2 sequences are MRHNA and SNTAGT. The CDR3 nucleotides read TGTGCCAGCAGTGACTCAGGGGCGTCAGATACGCAGTATTTT. This codes for CASSDSGASDTQYF.